These 9 T cell receptor beta chains were sequenced from one sample in a study of T cell changes during pregnancy in multiple sclerosis (dated by TCRdb to between 2019 and 2020). The library was produced with the immunoSEQ multiplex PCR assay. TCRdb carries this immuneACCESS record with in-frame sequences only. Its versions omit some clonotypes, under half of them owing to an unresolved V gene in the studies checked, with the rest unexplained. The sample includes roughly 110,000 clones, with under 95% observed a single time. Clones ranked in the top ten supply 1.6% of the sample. Sequences were derived from peripheral blood, sampled before pregnancy. The source is a female donor with multiple sclerosis, enrolled in a pregnancy study.

The chain uses TRBV6-4 and TRBJ1-3, with unresolved D. This CDR3 comprises 16 residues. Germline assignment: CDR1 MRHNA and CDR2 SNTAGT. The CDR3: CATAWSATSSGNTIYF. CDR3 DNA: TGTGCGACTGCCTGGTCAGCTACAAGCTCTGGAAACACCATATATTTT.

The rearrangement links TRBV10-3 to TRBJ1-1, with TRBD1 as a possible D gene (5 bases). The germline CDR1 and CDR2 sequences are ENHRY and SYGVKD. Trimming cost V 1 base and J 4 bases, with 19 bases left between them. There are 17 residues in the CDR3. DNA for the CDR3: TGTGCCATCAGTGAGTTAAACCCGCAGGGTCAGGCCACTGAAGCTTTCTTT. This sequence encodes CAISELNPQGQATEAFF.

V usage is TRBV19 and J usage is TRBJ2-2; D not certain. Per the germline V gene, CDR1 is LNHDA and CDR2 is SQIVND (reference sequence). The CDR3 extends over 13 amino acids. V lost 3 bases and J 5 bases, leaving 7 bases between the germline ends. For the CDR3, the DNA is TGTGCCAGTAGTATTCAGTATACCGGGGAGCTGTTTTTT. Amino acid sequence: CASSIQYTGELFF.

The CDR3 region has the DNA TGTGCCAGCGGGGCAGCCTACGAGCAGTACTTC. This gives the protein CASGAAYEQYF. The rearrangement links TRBV6-6 to TRBJ2-7, with D perhaps TRBD1 (5 bases). V lost 8 bases and J 2 bases, leaving 7 bases between the germline ends. Looked up from germline, CDR1 is MNHNY and CDR2 is SVGAGI (reference sequence). CDR3 size: 11 residues.

This clone showed up just once. The genes are TRBV9 and TRBJ2-7; D possibly corresponds to TRBD2 (6 bases). Trimming shortened V by 4 bases and J by 2 bases, and 13 bases separated the two germline ends. This CDR3 spans 14 amino acids. The germline gives CDR1 SGDLS, CDR2 YYNGEE. The CDR3 protein is CASSPTGTAYEQYF. In DNA, the CDR3 is TGTGCCAGCAGCCCAACCGGGACTGCCTACGAGCAGTACTTC.

V usage is TRBV21-1 and J usage is TRBJ2-7; TRBD2 reflects the table's D call only, with no check against the DNA. TRBV21-1 is a listed pseudogene. The CDR3 is 20 residues long. In DNA, the CDR3 is TGTGCCAGCAGCAAAGGCGTCACGGGACTAGCGGGAGAGGCATCCTACGAGCAGTACTTC. Translating it yields CASSKGVTGLAGEASYEQYF.

The chain carries TRBV21-1 and TRBJ1-5. TRBV21-1 has pseudogene status. This CDR3 region has 13 residues. CDR3 sequence reads: CARTARRYQPQHF. CDR3 in DNA: TGTGCCAGAACGGCACGGAGATATCAGCCCCAGCATTTT.

This clone is a singleton in its sample. This chain joins TRBV5-1 and TRBJ2-5; 9 bases agree with TRBD1. There are 15 residues in the CDR3. Trimming cost V 2 bases and J 2 bases; bases outside gene matches: 4. CDR1 is SGHRS and CDR2 is YFSETQ in the germline V gene. The CDR3 bases are TGCGCCAGCAGCTTCGGGACAGGGAGGCAAGAGACCCAGTACTTC. This encodes CASSFGTGRQETQYF.

The V and J genes are TRBV19 and TRBJ1-1; D is unclear. This CDR3 contains 9 residues. Trimming pared 8 bases from V and 8 bases from J, leaving 6 bases between. Germline V lookup: CDR1 LNHDA, CDR2 SQIVND (reference sequence). In DNA form, the CDR3 reads TGTGCCAGTGACTTGGAAGCTTTCTTT. It translates to CASDLEAFF.